This T cell receptor beta chain appears in the sequencing data of a study of cytomegalovirus exposure and HLA in healthy donors. As regards this clone: Its antigen is not known.

Those who donated were healthy bone marrow donors. There were likely unrecorded immune exposures, though donors were nominally healthy when sampled. The PCR used 60 Vbeta and 13 Jbeta primers. Here immunoSEQ multiplex PCR was the method, and the copy in TCRdb shows in-frame clones only, minus some. The table includes roughly 150,000 clones, roughly 74% detected once. This CDR3 spans 16 amino acids. CDR1 is SGHNT and CDR2 is YYREEE in the germline V gene (reference sequence). V lost 3 bases to trimming and J lost 6 bases; unmatched junction nucleotides: 10. Whole-study findings and limits: A few V segments could not be told apart, such as TRBV6-2 and TRBV6-3, and were left out.

This chain links TRBV5-4 with TRBJ2-2; 8 positions agree with TRBD2. This TCR derives from a woman aged 40 to 55 in good health and CMV-seropositive. The specimen was PBMCs. The CDR3 DNA reads as TGTGCCAGCAGCTCCAAGTTGAGCGGGAGTGCCGGGGAGCTGTTTTTT. This gives the protein CASSSKLSGSAGELFF. Complete variable domain (other parts from reference TRBV5-4 and TRBJ2-2): ETGVTQSPTHLIKTRGQQVTLRCSSQSGHNTVSWYQQALGQGPQFIFQYYREEENGRGNFPPRFSGLQFPNYSSELNVNALELDDSALYLCASSSKLSGSAGELFFGEGSRLTVL.